This is a list of T cell receptor beta chains from one sample in a study of regulatory T cells in long-lasting Graves disease. Via MiXCR, TCRdb re-called the multiplex PCR reads, giving one row per CDR3 protein. The sample gives some 420,000 distinct CDR3 sequences, approximately 23% of which show up once; roughly 14% is in the top ten. Material: peripheral blood mononuclear cells (PBMCs), obtained when the disease was refractory, from a patient treated with antithyroid drugs. The origin of the receptors is a female donor with Graves disease. CDR3s include the opening cysteine and the closing phenylalanine or tryptophan. The D gene is left open where the match is weak. Rows give clone size only sometimes, using once, few, many, or a class for an expanded clone.

TRBD2,TRBJ2-3,TRBV6-1,-,TGTGCCAGCAGCCGACCTAGCGGGACCACAGATACGCAGTATTTT,CASSRPSGTTDTQYF
-,TRBJ2-2,TRBV5-1,-,TGCGCCAGCAGCTTGGAAGGAAACGGGAACACCGGGGAGCTGTTTTTT,CASSLEGNGNTGELFF
-,TRBJ1-2,TRBV7-2,many,TGTGCCAGCAGCTCGGGCCTTCTCCAGGGCTACACCTTC,CASSSGLLQGYTF
TRBD2,TRBJ2-2,TRBV24-1,many,TGTGCCACCAGTGTCACTGGGCTAGCGGACTCGAACACCGGGGAGCTGTTTTTT,CATSVTGLADSNTGELFF
-,TRBJ2-7,TRBV20-1,many,TGCAGTGCTAGAGATCTAGCGTCCAGGGCCTTCTACGAGCAGTACTTC,CSARDLASRAFYEQYF
TRBD1,TRBJ2-7,TRBV11-2,-,TGTGCCAGCAGCTTCCCCGGGACAGGCCACGAGCAGTACTTC,CASSFPGTGHEQYF
TRBD2,TRBJ2-5,TRBV20-1,-,TGCAGTGCTAGATCTTCTCGGGGGGAAGAGACCCAGTACTTC,CSARSSRGEETQYF
-,TRBJ2-7,TRBV12-3/TRBV12-4,-,TGTGCCGGCAGTACAGGGCGGGAGCAGTACTTC,CAGSTGREQYF
TRBD1,TRBJ1-1,TRBV6-1,-,TGTGCCAGCTCACCCACCGGGACAGGGTATGTCACTGAAGCTTTCTTT,CASSPTGTGYVTEAFF
TRBD2,TRBJ2-1,TRBV28,-,TGTGCCAGCAGACCTAGCGGGTCGGGCTCCTACAATGAGCAGTTCTTC,CASRPSGSGSYNEQFF
TRBD1,TRBJ1-1,TRBV3-1,few,TGTGCCAGCAGCCACCTCCAACGGGACAGGACGGTTTTCTTT,CASSHLQRDRTVFF
-,TRBJ1-5,TRBV28,many,TGTGCCAGCAGTTCCGCGATAACGGGAGAACAGCCCCAGCATTTT,CASSSAITGEQPQHF
TRBD1,TRBJ2-1,TRBV12-3/TRBV12-4,few,TGTGCCAGCAGTCCCCCGGGACAGGGCTATGAGCAGTTCTTC,CASSPPGQGYEQFF
-,TRBJ2-3,TRBV7-9,-,TGTGCCAGCAGACCTACGATCAGGGGAGGTGGCACAGATACGCAGTATTTT,CASRPTIRGGGTDTQYF
-,TRBJ2-2,TRBV12-3/TRBV12-4,many,TGTGCCAGCAGCGGTTTGATGGCCGGGGAGCTGTTTTTT,CASSGLMAGELFF
TRBD1,TRBJ1-6,TRBV10-3,many,TGTGCCATCAGTGATCAGGGGGATAATTCACCCCTCCACTTT,CAISDQGDNSPLHF
-,TRBJ2-7,TRBV30,few,TGTGCCTGGAGTTTCGGTGTGGACTCCGTCTACGAGCAGTACTTC,CAWSFGVDSVYEQYF
TRBD2,TRBJ2-5,TRBV3-1,few,TGTGCCAGCAGCCAAGATCAACCAGCGGGAGGACGGTTGCGTGAGACCCAGTACTTC,CASSQDQPAGGRLRETQYF
-,TRBJ1-1,TRBV6-2/TRBV6-3,many,TGTGCCAGCAGTTACACCCCTAGCGGTGAAGCTTTCTTT,CASSYTPSGEAFF
TRBD2,TRBJ2-2,TRBV11-2,many,TGTGCCAGCAGCATTCCGGGAGGCGGGACCGGGGAGCTGTTTTTT,CASSIPGGGTGELFF
TRBD1,TRBJ1-5,TRBV11-2,-,TGTGCCAGCAGCCCCGTTAGGGGACAGACCAATCAGCCCCAGCATTTT,CASSPVRGQTNQPQHF
-,TRBJ2-3,TRBV19,few,TGTGCCAGTAGTAGTTGGACACAAGATACGCAGTATTTT,CASSSWTQDTQYF
-,TRBJ2-7,TRBV7-8,many,TGTGCCAGCAGCTCTCTGACAGCTTACGAGCAGTACTTC,CASSSLTAYEQYF
-,TRBJ2-2,TRBV5-4,few,TGTGCCAGCAGCTTGGGCCAGGGGCGTCCCGGGGAGCTGTTTTTT,CASSLGQGRPGELFF
-,TRBJ1-2,TRBV20-1,many,TGCAGCCCGTGGGGGGGGGCCTATGGCTACACCTTC,CSPWGGAYGYTF
TRBD2,TRBJ2-3,TRBV20-1,few,TGCAGTGCTTCCGGACTAGCGGGGGCACCGTTTCCAGATACGCAGTATTTT,CSASGLAGAPFPDTQYF
-,TRBJ2-5,TRBV7-9,many,TGTGCCAGCATCTACAGGGTCGGAGAGACCCAGTACTTC,CASIYRVGETQYF
-,TRBJ2-6,TRBV15,-,TGTGCCACCTCTCGCGGATACATCTCTGGGGCCAACGTCCTGACTTTC,CATSRGYISGANVLTF
-,TRBJ1-2,TRBV28,-,TGTGCCAGCAGTTTCCTGCTTAAGGCGAACTATGGCTACACCTTC,CASSFLLKANYGYTF
TRBD2,TRBJ2-1,TRBV7-2,-,TGTGCCAGCTTTCGGGCTAGCGGGGGGGCCTACAATGAGCAGTTCTTC,CASFRASGGAYNEQFF
-,TRBJ2-3,TRBV28,few,TGTGCCACCCGGACCGAGGCCCCAGATACGCAGTATTTT,CATRTEAPDTQYF
TRBD2,TRBJ2-5,TRBV10-3,many,TGTGCCATCTCCCCTGCCTTGTCAGCGGGGGGTTTTGAGACCCAGTACTTC,CAISPALSAGGFETQYF
-,TRBJ1-6,TRBV28,many,TGTGCCAGCAGTTCTCCGGGCTCCTATAATTCACCCCTCCACTTT,CASSSPGSYNSPLHF
-,TRBJ2-7,TRBV15,many,TGTGCCACCAGCAGAGATCCCGGAACTTCCTACGAGCAGTACTTC,CATSRDPGTSYEQYF
-,TRBJ2-6,TRBV27,-,TGTGCCAGCGGGAACCGGCCGGGACGTTTCTCTGGGGCCAACGTCCTGACTTTC,CASGNRPGRFSGANVLTF
TRBD1,TRBJ1-4,TRBV12-3/TRBV12-4,many,TGTGCCACGTTCAGACAGGGGGATGAAAAACTGTTTTTT,CATFRQGDEKLFF
-,TRBJ2-6,TRBV30,-,TGTGCCTGCCACGACAGCTCTGGGGCCAACGTCCTGACTTTC,CACHDSSGANVLTF
TRBD2,TRBJ2-1,TRBV28,few,TGTGCCAGCAGTTTACCGGCGGGAGTCCACAATGAGCAGTTCTTC,CASSLPAGVHNEQFF
-,TRBJ2-7,TRBV9,once,TGTGCCAGCAGCCCCCTGGGGCGGGGAAACTACGAGCAGTACTTC,CASSPLGRGNYEQYF
-,TRBJ1-5,TRBV12-3/TRBV12-4,many,TGTGCCAGCAGTTTAGGGCAGGGTGGTCCTAAGTATAGCAATCAGCCCCAGCATTTT,CASSLGQGGPKYSNQPQHF
-,TRBJ2-7,TRBV6-2/TRBV6-3,few,TGTGCCAGCGGGCAGGGGTACTACGAGCAGTACTTC,CASGQGYYEQYF
TRBD1,TRBJ1-5,TRBV30,many,TGTGCCTGGAGCCAGGGGGCAGAGCAGCCCCAGCATTTT,CAWSQGAEQPQHF
-,TRBJ1-6,TRBV30,-,TGTGCCTGGGGTCCGGGGCCCCCGACACCCCTCCACTTT,CAWGPGPPTPLHF
-,TRBJ2-3,TRBV29-1,few,TGCAGCGTTGAAGACCTAACTAGGGCGCAGTATTTT,CSVEDLTRAQYF
-,TRBJ1-2,TRBV5-6,once,TGTGCCAGCAGCGGGGGCGGGGGGCTCGGCTACACCTTC,CASSGGGGLGYTF
TRBD1,TRBJ2-3,TRBV28,-,TGTGCCAGCAGTTTTCCCGGACAGGGCCTCGATACGCAGTATTTT,CASSFPGQGLDTQYF
-,TRBJ1-5,TRBV7-2,many,TGTGCCAGCAGCTTAAATGGGGGGATAAGCAATCAGCCCCAGCATTTT,CASSLNGGISNQPQHF
-,TRBJ2-6,TRBV5-5,-,TGTGCCAGCAGCCTTAATATCGGACAGAGCTCTGGGGCCAACGTCCTGACTTTC,CASSLNIGQSSGANVLTF
TRBD1,TRBJ2-1,TRBV19,-,TGTGCCAGTAGCACTCCAGGGGGCGCGACCGGGCATGAGCAGTTCTTC,CASSTPGGATGHEQFF
TRBD2,TRBJ2-7,TRBV11-3,few,TGTGCCAGCAGCTCCCTATGGGGCGGGAGAGATGAGCAGTACTTC,CASSSLWGGRDEQYF
-,TRBJ2-7,TRBV5-1,once,TGCGCCAGCAGCTTTGGGAACTCCTACGAGCAGTACTTC,CASSFGNSYEQYF